The TCR beta chain under discussion was sequenced for a study of CD8 T cells in ankylosing spondylitis. Trimming cost V 5 bases and J 4 bases; bases outside gene matches: 8. CDR1 is KGHSH and CDR2 is LQKENI in the germline V gene. The CDR3 contains 15 residues. By quantitative 5'-RACE with molecular barcodes, the TCR beta libraries were made. TCRdb independently ran MiXCR on the 5' RACE reads; one entry per CDR3 protein. The sample shows roughly 700,000 distinct CDR3 sequences, roughly 19% of them seen only once. Whole-study findings and limits: The study identified a TCR beta motif of roughly eight highly homologous variants that appeared characteristic of ankylosing spondylitis blood. As reported, disease-linked clones showed significant enrichment in matched ankylosing spondylitis synovial fluid. As for the disease-linked clones, they showed a CD8+ phenotype and occurred at relatively low frequencies in peripheral blood.

Points on this clonotype: Its antigen is as yet unknown.

This sequence joins TRBV18 and TRBJ1-5, with TRBD1 matching over 7 bases. The receptor's source is a male donor with ankylosing spondylitis. The sample taken for sequencing was blood, either unsorted or a sorted T cell fraction (not recorded which). The CDR3 nucleotides read TGTGCCAGCTCAACCACGGGACAGCCTAATCAGCCCCAGCATTTT. Translated: CASSTTGQPNQPQHF.